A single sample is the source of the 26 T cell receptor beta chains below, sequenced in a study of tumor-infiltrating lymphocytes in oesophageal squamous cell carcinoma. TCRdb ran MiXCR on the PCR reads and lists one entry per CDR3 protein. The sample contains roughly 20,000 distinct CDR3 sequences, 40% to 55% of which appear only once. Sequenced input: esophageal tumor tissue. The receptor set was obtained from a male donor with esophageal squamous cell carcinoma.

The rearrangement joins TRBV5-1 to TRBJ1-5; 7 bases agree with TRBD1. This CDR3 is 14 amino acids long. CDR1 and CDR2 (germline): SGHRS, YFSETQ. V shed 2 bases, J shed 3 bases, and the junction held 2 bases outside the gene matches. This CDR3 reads CASSLTGDNQPQHF. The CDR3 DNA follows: TGCGCCAGCAGCTTAACAGGGGACAATCAGCCCCAGCATTTT.

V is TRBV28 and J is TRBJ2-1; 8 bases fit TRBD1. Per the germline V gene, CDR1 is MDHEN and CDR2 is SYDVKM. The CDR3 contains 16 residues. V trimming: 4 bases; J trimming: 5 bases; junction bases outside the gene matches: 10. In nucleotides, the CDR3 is TGTGCCAGCAGTTCCTCGGACAGGGTCGTCCACAATGAGCAGTTCTTC. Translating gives CASSSSDRVVHNEQFF.

The CDR3 sequence: CASSRNSAGQETQYF. The CDR3 DNA follows: TGTGCCAGCAGTCGTAATTCTGCGGGGCAAGAGACCCAGTACTTC. J is TRBJ2-3 and V is TRBV28, with a weak D call TRBD2 (6 bases). The J call is in doubt because the DNA end fits TRBJ2-5 better. Looked up from germline, CDR1 is MDHEN and CDR2 is SYDVKM. CDR3 length: 15 residues.

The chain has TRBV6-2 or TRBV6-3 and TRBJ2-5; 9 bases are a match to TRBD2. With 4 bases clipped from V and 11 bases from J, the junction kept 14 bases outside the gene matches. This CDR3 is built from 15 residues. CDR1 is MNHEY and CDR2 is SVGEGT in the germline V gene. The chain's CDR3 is CASSSRGLAHNEQYF. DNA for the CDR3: TGTGCCAGCAGTTCACGGGGACTAGCCCACAATGAGCAGTACTTC.

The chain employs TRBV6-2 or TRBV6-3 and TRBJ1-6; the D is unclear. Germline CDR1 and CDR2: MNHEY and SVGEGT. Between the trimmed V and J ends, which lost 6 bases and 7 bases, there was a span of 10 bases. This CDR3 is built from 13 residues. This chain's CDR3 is CASSPRGNSPLHF. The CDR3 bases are TGTGCCAGCAGCCCGCGAGGAAATTCACCCCTCCACTTT.

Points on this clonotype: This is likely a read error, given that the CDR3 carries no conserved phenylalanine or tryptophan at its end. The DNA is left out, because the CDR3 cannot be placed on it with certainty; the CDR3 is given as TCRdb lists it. The CDR3 here is CASSLGYSYEQYFGA. The chain recombines TRBV7-2 with TRBJ2-5; TRBD1, the table's D call, lacks a check against the DNA. Germline assignment: CDR1 SGHTA and CDR2 FQGNSA. From its first to its last residue, the CDR3 has 15 amino acids.

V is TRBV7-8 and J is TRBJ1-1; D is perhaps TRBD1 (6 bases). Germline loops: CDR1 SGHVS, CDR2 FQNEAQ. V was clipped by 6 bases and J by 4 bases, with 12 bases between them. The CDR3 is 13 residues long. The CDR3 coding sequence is TGTGCCAGCAGTACTTCAGGGGCCACTGAAGCTTTCTTT. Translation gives CASSTSGATEAFF.

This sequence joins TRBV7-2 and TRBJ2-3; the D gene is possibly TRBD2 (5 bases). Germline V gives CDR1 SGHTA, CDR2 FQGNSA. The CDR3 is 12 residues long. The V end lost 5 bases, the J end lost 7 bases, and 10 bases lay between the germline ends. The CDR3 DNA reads TGTGCCAGCAGCCCGGACTCCCATACGCAGTATTTT. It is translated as CASSPDSHTQYF.

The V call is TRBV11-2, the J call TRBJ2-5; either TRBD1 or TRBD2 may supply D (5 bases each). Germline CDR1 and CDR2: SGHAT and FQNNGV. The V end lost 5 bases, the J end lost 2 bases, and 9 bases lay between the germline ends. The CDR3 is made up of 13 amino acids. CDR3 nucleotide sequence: TGTGCCAGCAGCCATGGGGGACAAGAGACCCAGTACTTC. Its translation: CASSHGGQETQYF.

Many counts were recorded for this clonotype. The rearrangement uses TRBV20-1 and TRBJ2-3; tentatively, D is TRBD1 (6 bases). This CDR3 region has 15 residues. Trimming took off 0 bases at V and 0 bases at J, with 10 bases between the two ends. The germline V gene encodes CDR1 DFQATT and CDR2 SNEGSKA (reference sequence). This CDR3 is CSARDLTGSTDTQYF. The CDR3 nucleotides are TGCAGTGCTAGAGATCTCACAGGGAGCACAGATACGCAGTATTTT.

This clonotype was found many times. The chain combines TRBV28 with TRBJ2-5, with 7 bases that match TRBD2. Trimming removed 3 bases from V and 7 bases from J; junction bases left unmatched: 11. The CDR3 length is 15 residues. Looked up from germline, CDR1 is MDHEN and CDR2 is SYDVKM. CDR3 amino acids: CASSFSGTTTGTQYF. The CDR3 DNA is TGTGCCAGCAGTTTCTCCGGGACTACCACCGGGACCCAGTACTTC.

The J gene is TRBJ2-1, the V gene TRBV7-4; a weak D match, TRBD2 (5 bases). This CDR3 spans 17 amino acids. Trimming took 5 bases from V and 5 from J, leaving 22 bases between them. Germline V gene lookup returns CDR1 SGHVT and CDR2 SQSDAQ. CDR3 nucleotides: TGTGCCAGCAGCACCGCTTCTGATCTAGCTCGGAACAATGAGCAGTTCTTC. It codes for CASSTASDLARNNEQFF.

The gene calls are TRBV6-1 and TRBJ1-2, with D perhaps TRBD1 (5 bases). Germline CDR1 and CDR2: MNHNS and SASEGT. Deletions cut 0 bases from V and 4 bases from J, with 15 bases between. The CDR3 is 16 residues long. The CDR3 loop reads CASSEAGTAFLYGYTF. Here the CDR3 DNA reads TGTGCCAGCAGTGAAGCGGGGACTGCCTTCCTCTATGGCTACACCTTC.

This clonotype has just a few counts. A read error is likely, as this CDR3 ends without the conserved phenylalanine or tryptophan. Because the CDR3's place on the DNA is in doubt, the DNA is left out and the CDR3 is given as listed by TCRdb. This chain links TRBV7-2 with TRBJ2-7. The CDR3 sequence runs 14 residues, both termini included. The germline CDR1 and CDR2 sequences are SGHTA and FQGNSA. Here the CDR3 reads CASSLNFYGYTFGS.

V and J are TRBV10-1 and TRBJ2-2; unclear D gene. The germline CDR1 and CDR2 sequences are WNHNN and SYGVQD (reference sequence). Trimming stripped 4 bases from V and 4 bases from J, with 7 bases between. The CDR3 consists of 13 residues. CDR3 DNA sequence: TGCGCCAGCAGTGCTCTAGGCACCGGGGAGCTGTTTTTT. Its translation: CASSALGTGELFF.

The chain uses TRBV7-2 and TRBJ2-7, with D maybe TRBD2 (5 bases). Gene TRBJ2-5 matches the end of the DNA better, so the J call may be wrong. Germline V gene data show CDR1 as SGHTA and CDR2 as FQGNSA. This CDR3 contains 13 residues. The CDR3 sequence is CASSLPSWETQYF. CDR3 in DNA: TGTGCCAGCAGCTTACCTAGCTGGGAGACCCAGTACTTC.

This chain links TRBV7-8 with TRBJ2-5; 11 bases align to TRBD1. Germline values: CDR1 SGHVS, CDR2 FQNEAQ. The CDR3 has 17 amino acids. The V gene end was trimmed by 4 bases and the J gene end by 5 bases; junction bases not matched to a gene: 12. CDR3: CASSSIRDRGFWETQYF. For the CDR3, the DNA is TGTGCCAGCAGCTCCATACGGGACAGGGGGTTCTGGGAGACCCAGTACTTC.

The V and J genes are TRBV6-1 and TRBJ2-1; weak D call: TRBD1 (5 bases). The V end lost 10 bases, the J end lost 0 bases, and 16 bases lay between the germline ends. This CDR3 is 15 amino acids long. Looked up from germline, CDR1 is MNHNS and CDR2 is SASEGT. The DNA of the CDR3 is TGTGCCACCCTTGGGGCGGAGAGCTCCTACAATGAGCAGTTCTTC. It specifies CATLGAESSYNEQFF.

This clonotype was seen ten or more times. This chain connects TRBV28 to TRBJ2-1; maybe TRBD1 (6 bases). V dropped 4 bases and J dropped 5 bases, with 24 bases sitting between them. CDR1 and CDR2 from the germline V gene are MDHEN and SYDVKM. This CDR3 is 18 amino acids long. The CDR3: CASSYSPLGAQPNNEQFF. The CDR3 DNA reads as TGTGCCAGCAGTTATTCCCCCTTGGGGGCCCAACCTAACAATGAGCAGTTCTTC.

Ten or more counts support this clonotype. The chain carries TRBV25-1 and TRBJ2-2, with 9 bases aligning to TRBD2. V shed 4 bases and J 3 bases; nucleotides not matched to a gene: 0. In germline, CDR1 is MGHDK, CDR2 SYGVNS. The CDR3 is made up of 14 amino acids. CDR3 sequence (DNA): TGTGCCAGCAGTGGGACTAGCGACACCGGGGAGCTGTTTTTT. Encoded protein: CASSGTSDTGELFF.

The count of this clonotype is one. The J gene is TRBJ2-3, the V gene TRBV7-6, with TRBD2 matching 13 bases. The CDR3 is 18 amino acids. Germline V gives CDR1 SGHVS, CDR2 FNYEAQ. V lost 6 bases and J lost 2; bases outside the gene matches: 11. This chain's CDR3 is CASSSVGLAGRFTDTQYF. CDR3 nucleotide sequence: TGTGCCAGCAGTTCAGTGGGACTAGCGGGAAGGTTCACAGATACGCAGTATTTT.

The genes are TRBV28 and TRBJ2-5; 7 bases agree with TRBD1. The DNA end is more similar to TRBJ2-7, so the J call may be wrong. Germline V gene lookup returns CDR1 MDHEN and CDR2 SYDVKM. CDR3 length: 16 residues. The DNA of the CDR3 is TGTGCCAGCAGGGTATCGGAACAGGGGATCGCCTACGAGCAGTACTTC. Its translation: CASRVSEQGIAYEQYF.

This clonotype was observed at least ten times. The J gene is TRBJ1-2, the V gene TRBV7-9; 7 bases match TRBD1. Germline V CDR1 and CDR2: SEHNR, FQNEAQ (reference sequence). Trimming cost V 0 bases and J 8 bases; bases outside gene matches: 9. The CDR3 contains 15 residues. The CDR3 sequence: CASSLATQTGHGYTF. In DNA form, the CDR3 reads TGTGCCAGCAGCTTAGCTACTCAGACAGGGCACGGCTACACCTTC.

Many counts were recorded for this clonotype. The CDR3 nucleotides are TGTGCCACCGCGCGGGATGAGCAGTTCTTC. Protein product: CATARDEQFF. J is TRBJ2-1 and V is TRBV6-1, with D maybe TRBD2 (5 bases). V was shortened by 10 bases and J by 8 bases, with 9 bases between the two germline ends. The germline CDR1 and CDR2 sequences are MNHNS and SASEGT. This CDR3 spans 10 amino acids.

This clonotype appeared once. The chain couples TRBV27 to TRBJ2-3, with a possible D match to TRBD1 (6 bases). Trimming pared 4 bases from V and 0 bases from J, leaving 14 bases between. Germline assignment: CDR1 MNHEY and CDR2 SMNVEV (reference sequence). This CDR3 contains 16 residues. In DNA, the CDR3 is TGTGCCAGCAGTTACACCGGGACAACTAGCACAGATACGCAGTATTTT. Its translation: CASSYTGTTSTDTQYF.

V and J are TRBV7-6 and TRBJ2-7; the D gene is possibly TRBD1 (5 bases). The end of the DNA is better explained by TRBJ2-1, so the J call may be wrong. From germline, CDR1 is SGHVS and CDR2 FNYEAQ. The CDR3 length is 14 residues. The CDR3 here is CASSPQTAPNEQFF. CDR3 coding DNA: TGTGCCAGCAGCCCACAGACAGCGCCGAATGAGCAGTTCTTC.